This T cell receptor (beta chain) is from a study of blood T cells in healthy people across ages. At the level of the study: Researchers report that template switching captured about one barcoded beta molecule per two T cells.

With 2 bases clipped from V and 2 bases from J, the junction kept 10 bases outside the gene matches. This CDR3 spans 19 amino acids. CDR1 DFQATT and CDR2 SNEGSKA come from the germline V gene (reference sequence). A note on this clonotype: Its matching antigen is unknown.

The study's findings and limits: Per-million-T-cell TCR beta diversity fell roughly linearly with age. Estimated diversity, derived from one million T cells, was regarded as an underestimate.

Then a second PCR, running about 6 to 12 cycles, was carried out with a sample-barcoded 5' primer and a J-beta primer mix. TCRdb re-called the 5' RACE reads with MiXCR, one entry per CDR3 protein. The sample consists of hundreds of thousands of distinct CDR3 sequences, about half of them appearing once. This chain joins TRBV20-1 and TRBJ2-1; 15 nucleotides match TRBD2. Specimen: blood. This clonotype was obtained from a man in his fifties or sixties in good health. CDR3 in amino acids: CSARSGGTSGGWTYNEQFF. As DNA, the CDR3 is TGCAGTGCTAGATCAGGGGGGACTAGCGGGGGGTGGACCTACAATGAGCAGTTCTTC.